This TCR beta chain was documented in a study of somatic mutations in cytotoxic T cells in rheumatoid arthritis. Whole-study context: Blood samples of roughly 28 ml were drawn from patients (in EDTA) right after diagnosis and before any treatment. Including V beta1+ cells that were sequenced for TCRB, some T-cell populations stained with V beta antibodies were flow-sorted at nearly 100% purity.

Assay used: immunoSEQ multiplex PCR; TCRdb lists only in-frame clones, some missing. Of 15,000 or so clones listed, around 68% are singletons. Points from the study as a whole: Patients with rheumatoid arthritis did not differ significantly from age-matched healthy controls in CD8+ T-cell clonality. Within the rheumatoid arthritis patients, CD8+ clonality went up as age increased (Spearman r of about 0.52). The same was not true of the healthy controls.

Trimming shortened V by 1 base and J by 5 bases, and 15 bases separated the two germline ends. The CDR3 runs to 15 residues. Per germline, CDR1 MGHDK and CDR2 SYGVNS. Regarding this clone: The antigen remains unidentified.

The clonotype comes from an adult with rheumatoid arthritis. Sequencing was carried out using CD8+ T cells sorted from blood. The chain couples TRBV25-1 to TRBJ2-7; possibly TRBD2 for D (6 bases). The DNA of the CDR3 is TGTGCCAGCAGTGAATGGAGGGGCGCCGGTGACGAGCAGTACTTC. Its translation: CASSEWRGAGDEQYF.